This T cell receptor beta chain was documented in a study of shared clonotypes between healthy human individuals. The CDR3 sequence is 13 residues long. Trimming left V 4 bases short and J 5 bases short, with 9 bases between. Germline V gene data show CDR1 as SEHNR and CDR2 as FQNEAQ (reference sequence). Assay: immunoSEQ multiplex PCR; the TCRdb copy retains only in-frame clones and omits some. The repertoire includes around 300,000 clones, about nine tenths of them detected once, and around 15% sits in the top ten. This chain connects TRBV7-9 to TRBJ2-1; D gene uncertain. This sequence originates from a man younger than 30 in good health. The sequenced material came from memory CD8+ T cells sorted from blood. Subset meaning: CD45RO+ cells pooled with CCR7-negative TemRA cells. The CDR3 spells CASSSLRHNEQFF. The CDR3 DNA is TGTGCCAGCAGCTCCCTTCGGCACAATGAGCAGTTCTTC.